This T cell receptor beta chain was found in a study of blood T cell repertoires in COVID-19. The assay was immunoSEQ multiplex PCR, and TCRdb's table has in-frame clones only and misses some. The profile covers over 150,000 clones, with 87% appearing a single time and around 1% taken by the ten largest. The sequenced sample was peripheral blood. This TCR came from a woman in her late teens or twenties who had recovered from COVID-19.

The DNA for the CDR3 is TGTGCCTGGAGTGTAGAGACCCGAGGGACTGAAGCTTTCTTT. Its protein product is CAWSVETRGTEAFF. The rearrangement joins TRBV30 to TRBJ1-1, with D uncertain. Trimming shortened V by 0 bases and J by 5 bases, and 13 bases separated the two germline ends. There are 14 residues in the CDR3. Looked up from germline, CDR1 is GTSNPN and CDR2 is SVGIG (reference sequence).